Listed below are T cell receptor beta chains from one sample, sequenced in a study of blood T cell repertoires in COVID-19. TCRdb keeps only in-frame clones here, not all; method: immunoSEQ multiplex PCR. The sample carries roughly 240,000 clones, around four fifths recorded once. What was sequenced was peripheral blood. The receptor source for this set is a man aged 60-69 years who had recovered from COVID-19. Each CDR3 is given with its conserved first and last residue. The order of the fields is clone size, D gene, CDR3 length, V gene, J gene, CDR3 protein, CDR3 DNA. D genes are given only for firm matches. Clone size is not always given. Where it is, it says once, few, many or a class for expanded clones.

abundance: few; d_gene: .; len: 15; v_gene: TRBV3-1/TRBV3-2; j_gene: TRBJ1-1; CDR3aa: CASSQLAQGASEAFF; CDR3nt: TGTGCCAGCAGCCAACTCGCCCAAGGGGCGTCAGAAGCTTTCTTT
abundance: .; d_gene: .; len: 14; v_gene: TRBV9; j_gene: TRBJ1-4; CDR3aa: CASSEGLANEKLFF; CDR3nt: TGTGCCAGCAGCGAGGGGTTAGCTAATGAAAAACTGTTTTTT
abundance: .; d_gene: TRBD1; len: 14; v_gene: TRBV6-5; j_gene: TRBJ2-2; CDR3aa: CASQTGGFAGELFF; CDR3nt: TGTGCCAGCCAGACAGGGGGTTTCGCCGGGGAGCTGTTTTTT
abundance: .; d_gene: TRBD2; len: 15; v_gene: TRBV9; j_gene: TRBJ2-1; CDR3aa: CASSVASSGGNEQFF; CDR3nt: TGTGCCAGCAGCGTAGCTTCTAGCGGGGGAAATGAGCAGTTCTTC
abundance: few; d_gene: TRBD1; len: 18; v_gene: TRBV4-1; j_gene: TRBJ2-7; CDR3aa: CASSQKDIGTVGSYEQYF; CDR3nt: TGCGCCAGCAGCCAAAAGGATATCGGGACAGTCGGTTCCTACGAGCAGTACTTC
abundance: .; d_gene: .; len: 15; v_gene: TRBV30; j_gene: TRBJ1-5; CDR3aa: CAWSSGGGGNQPQHF; CDR3nt: TGTGCCTGGAGCTCCGGGGGAGGGGGGAATCAGCCCCAGCATTTT
abundance: .; d_gene: TRBD2; len: 15; v_gene: TRBV5-1; j_gene: TRBJ2-1; CDR3aa: CASSSGTSGVYEQFF; CDR3nt: TGCGCCAGCAGCAGCGGGACTAGCGGCGTCTATGAGCAGTTCTTC
abundance: .; d_gene: TRBD2; len: 15; v_gene: TRBV30; j_gene: TRBJ2-4; CDR3aa: CAWRRSRTSKNIQYF; CDR3nt: TGTGCCTGGAGAAGAAGCCGGACTAGTAAAAACATTCAGTACTTC
abundance: .; d_gene: .; len: 13; v_gene: TRBV19; j_gene: TRBJ1-1; CDR3aa: CASSIDRNTEAFF; CDR3nt: TGTGCCAGTAGTATAGATCGGAACACTGAAGCTTTCTTT
abundance: .; d_gene: TRBD2; len: 14; v_gene: TRBV2; j_gene: TRBJ2-1; CDR3aa: CASSDRGGGNEQFF; CDR3nt: TGTGCCAGCAGTGATCGCGGGGGTGGGAATGAGCAGTTCTTC
abundance: .; d_gene: .; len: 14; v_gene: TRBV7-9; j_gene: TRBJ1-5; CDR3aa: CASSPPGGNQPQHF; CDR3nt: TGTGCCAGCAGCCCACCGGGGGGCAATCAGCCCCAGCATTTT
abundance: .; d_gene: TRBD1; len: 15; v_gene: TRBV7-3; j_gene: TRBJ1-4; CDR3aa: CASSPGRTGNEKLFF; CDR3nt: TGTGCCAGCAGCCCGGGGAGGACAGGGAACGAAAAACTGTTTTTT
abundance: .; d_gene: TRBD1; len: 14; v_gene: TRBV10-2; j_gene: TRBJ2-7; CDR3aa: CASRAGTATYEQYF; CDR3nt: TGCGCCAGCAGGGCCGGGACAGCAACCTACGAGCAGTACTTC
abundance: .; d_gene: TRBD1; len: 14; v_gene: TRBV5-1; j_gene: TRBJ1-1; CDR3aa: CASSKQGLNTEAFF; CDR3nt: TGCGCCAGCAGCAAACAGGGGCTAAACACTGAAGCTTTCTTT
abundance: .; d_gene: TRBD2; len: 16; v_gene: TRBV15; j_gene: TRBJ2-1; CDR3aa: CATSRTASGGGNEQFF; CDR3nt: TGTGCCACCAGCAGGACCGCTAGCGGGGGGGGAAATGAGCAGTTCTTC
abundance: .; d_gene: .; len: 12; v_gene: TRBV25-1; j_gene: TRBJ2-7; CDR3aa: CASSLKGEWQYF; CDR3nt: TGTGCCAGCAGTTTAAAGGGAGAATGGCAGTACTTC
abundance: few; d_gene: .; len: 15; v_gene: TRBV6-5; j_gene: TRBJ2-5; CDR3aa: CASSYDHRSGETQYF; CDR3nt: TGTGCCAGCAGTTACGATCACAGGTCTGGGGAGACCCAGTACTTC
abundance: few; d_gene: TRBD1; len: 15; v_gene: TRBV6-5; j_gene: TRBJ1-4; CDR3aa: CASSYRGTGGEKLFF; CDR3nt: TGTGCCAGCAGTTATCGCGGGACAGGGGGCGAAAAACTGTTTTTT
abundance: .; d_gene: TRBD1; len: 16; v_gene: TRBV19; j_gene: TRBJ1-2; CDR3aa: CASSKDPGQGAYGYTF; CDR3nt: TGTGCCAGTAGTAAAGATCCGGGACAGGGGGCTTATGGCTACACCTTC
abundance: .; d_gene: .; len: 15; v_gene: TRBV7-9; j_gene: TRBJ2-5; CDR3aa: CASSSPRAAGETQYF; CDR3nt: TGTGCCAGCAGCTCCCCAAGGGCCGCAGGGGAGACCCAGTACTTC
abundance: .; d_gene: .; len: 16; v_gene: TRBV6-6; j_gene: TRBJ1-1; CDR3aa: CASSYSDAGSGTEAFF; CDR3nt: TGTGCCAGCAGTTACTCGGATGCGGGGTCCGGCACTGAAGCTTTCTTT
abundance: .; d_gene: TRBD1; len: 15; v_gene: TRBV18; j_gene: TRBJ1-1; CDR3aa: CASSSQGAANTEAFF; CDR3nt: TGTGCCAGCTCATCACAGGGGGCCGCGAACACTGAAGCTTTCTTT
abundance: .; d_gene: .; len: 16; v_gene: TRBV11-2; j_gene: TRBJ2-5; CDR3aa: CASSLSQAQYQETQYF; CDR3nt: TGTGCCAGCAGCTTAAGCCAGGCTCAGTACCAAGAGACCCAGTACTTC
abundance: .; d_gene: .; len: 13; v_gene: TRBV5-1; j_gene: TRBJ2-7; CDR3aa: CASQEGARYEQYF; CDR3nt: TGCGCCAGCCAGGAGGGGGCGCGATACGAGCAGTACTTC
abundance: .; d_gene: TRBD1; len: 12; v_gene: TRBV6-5; j_gene: TRBJ2-7; CDR3aa: CASKTGAYEQYF; CDR3nt: TGTGCCAGTAAAACAGGGGCCTACGAGCAGTACTTC
abundance: .; d_gene: .; len: 12; v_gene: TRBV5-1; j_gene: TRBJ2-7; CDR3aa: CASSLDRYEQYF; CDR3nt: TGCGCCAGCAGCTTAGACAGATACGAGCAGTACTTC
abundance: .; d_gene: TRBD1; len: 13; v_gene: TRBV30; j_gene: TRBJ1-5; CDR3aa: CAWSAQGFQPQHF; CDR3nt: TGTGCCTGGAGTGCACAGGGGTTCCAGCCCCAGCATTTT
abundance: once; d_gene: TRBD1; len: 16; v_gene: TRBV7-3; j_gene: TRBJ2-1; CDR3aa: CASSLGDRGPYNEQFF; CDR3nt: TGTGCCAGCAGCTTGGGGGACAGGGGGCCCTACAATGAGCAGTTCTTC
abundance: .; d_gene: .; len: 15; v_gene: TRBV18; j_gene: TRBJ1-6; CDR3aa: CASSPNRAANSPLHF; CDR3nt: TGTGCCAGCTCACCGAACAGGGCCGCAAATTCACCCCTCCACTTT
abundance: .; d_gene: .; len: 15; v_gene: TRBV30; j_gene: TRBJ1-6; CDR3aa: CASSSQGLYNSPLHF; CDR3nt: TGTGCCTCCTCCTCCCAGGGGCTCTATAATTCACCCCTCCACTTT
abundance: .; d_gene: TRBD1; len: 13; v_gene: TRBV15; j_gene: TRBJ2-4; CDR3aa: CATSRAPGQDYLF; CDR3nt: TGTGCCACCAGCAGAGCCCCGGGACAGGACTATCTTTTC
abundance: .; d_gene: TRBD2; len: 14; v_gene: TRBV5-1; j_gene: TRBJ2-1; CDR3aa: CASAPAAGVIEQFF; CDR3nt: TGCGCCAGCGCCCCGGCAGCGGGAGTAATTGAGCAGTTCTTC
abundance: .; d_gene: .; len: 18; v_gene: TRBV6-1; j_gene: TRBJ2-1; CDR3aa: CASSERVDLRSSYNEQFF; CDR3nt: TGTGCCAGCAGTGAACGGGTTGACTTGCGGAGCTCCTACAATGAGCAGTTCTTC
abundance: .; d_gene: .; len: 15; v_gene: TRBV19; j_gene: TRBJ1-4; CDR3aa: CASRPDRHANEKLFF; CDR3nt: TGTGCCAGTAGACCCGACAGACATGCTAATGAAAAACTGTTTTTT
abundance: .; d_gene: TRBD2; len: 15; v_gene: TRBV27; j_gene: TRBJ2-1; CDR3aa: CASSFAGGSYNEQFF; CDR3nt: TGTGCCAGCAGTTTCGCGGGGGGTTCCTACAATGAGCAGTTCTTC
abundance: few; d_gene: TRBD1; len: 15; v_gene: TRBV10-3; j_gene: TRBJ2-7; CDR3aa: CAISEPGTGVDEQYF; CDR3nt: TGTGCCATCAGTGAACCCGGGACAGGGGTGGACGAGCAGTACTTC
abundance: once; d_gene: .; len: 12; v_gene: TRBV24-1; j_gene: TRBJ2-3; CDR3aa: CAKDGKTDTQYF; CDR3nt: TGTGCCAAAGACGGGAAGACAGATACGCAGTATTTT
abundance: once; d_gene: .; len: 15; v_gene: TRBV5-1; j_gene: TRBJ1-1; CDR3aa: CASSLVSVLNTEAFF; CDR3nt: TGCGCCAGCAGCTTGGTTTCGGTACTGAACACTGAAGCTTTCTTT
abundance: .; d_gene: TRBD1; len: 17; v_gene: TRBV28; j_gene: TRBJ2-5; CDR3aa: CASSSPGQGLRGETQYF; CDR3nt: TGTGCCAGCAGTTCACCGGGACAGGGGCTAAGAGGGGAGACCCAGTACTTC
abundance: .; d_gene: .; len: 12; v_gene: TRBV25-1; j_gene: TRBJ1-1; CDR3aa: CAARGVWAEAFF; CDR3nt: TGTGCCGCACGGGGGGTATGGGCTGAAGCTTTCTTT
abundance: .; d_gene: .; len: 13; v_gene: TRBV6-5; j_gene: TRBJ1-4; CDR3aa: CASRTDSREKLFF; CDR3nt: TGTGCCAGCAGAACGGACTCAAGGGAAAAACTGTTTTTT
abundance: .; d_gene: .; len: 14; v_gene: TRBV3-1/TRBV3-2; j_gene: TRBJ2-1; CDR3aa: CASSHAQVGYEQFF; CDR3nt: TGTGCCAGCAGCCATGCTCAGGTGGGTTATGAGCAGTTCTTC
abundance: .; d_gene: .; len: 14; v_gene: TRBV6-5; j_gene: TRBJ2-5; CDR3aa: CASIQWGHQETQYF; CDR3nt: TGTGCCAGCATCCAATGGGGCCATCAAGAGACCCAGTACTTC
abundance: many; d_gene: TRBD1; len: 16; v_gene: TRBV18; j_gene: TRBJ1-2; CDR3aa: CASSQLPGQGNYGYTF; CDR3nt: TGTGCCAGCTCACAACTTCCGGGACAGGGGAACTATGGCTACACCTTC
abundance: .; d_gene: TRBD2; len: 12; v_gene: TRBV11-1; j_gene: TRBJ2-7; CDR3aa: CASVAGFGEQYF; CDR3nt: TGTGCCAGCGTAGCGGGATTCGGCGAGCAGTACTTC
abundance: once; d_gene: TRBD2; len: 12; v_gene: TRBV27; j_gene: TRBJ2-1; CDR3aa: CASSRLADEQFF; CDR3nt: TGTGCCAGCAGTAGGCTAGCGGATGAGCAGTTCTTC
abundance: .; d_gene: .; len: 14; v_gene: TRBV6-5; j_gene: TRBJ2-5; CDR3aa: CASRLGGGGETQYF; CDR3nt: TGTGCCAGCAGATTGGGCGGAGGAGGAGAGACCCAGTACTTC
abundance: .; d_gene: .; len: 13; v_gene: TRBV5-4; j_gene: TRBJ2-7; CDR3aa: CASSPPSEVEQYF; CDR3nt: TGTGCCAGCAGCCCCCCTTCAGAGGTCGAGCAGTACTTC
abundance: .; d_gene: .; len: 13; v_gene: TRBV7-2; j_gene: TRBJ2-5; CDR3aa: CASSLGGHRTQYF; CDR3nt: TGTGCCAGCAGCTTAGGCGGCCATCGAACCCAGTACTTC
abundance: .; d_gene: .; len: 14; v_gene: TRBV28; j_gene: TRBJ2-1; CDR3aa: CASSFPGANNEQFF; CDR3nt: TGTGCCAGCAGTTTCCCTGGTGCTAACAATGAGCAGTTCTTC
abundance: .; d_gene: TRBD1; len: 16; v_gene: TRBV5-5; j_gene: TRBJ2-5; CDR3aa: CASSLRGDRGAETQYF; CDR3nt: TGTGCCAGCAGCTTGCGAGGGGACAGGGGGGCGGAGACCCAGTACTTC
abundance: .; d_gene: TRBD2; len: 15; v_gene: TRBV5-6; j_gene: TRBJ2-7; CDR3aa: CASSSPGLASYEQYF; CDR3nt: TGTGCCAGCAGCTCACCGGGACTAGCGTCCTACGAGCAGTACTTC
abundance: .; d_gene: TRBD2; len: 18; v_gene: TRBV5-6; j_gene: TRBJ2-1; CDR3aa: CASTLPGTSGGALDEQFF; CDR3nt: TGTGCCAGCACCCTCCCCGGTACTAGCGGGGGGGCCTTGGATGAGCAGTTCTTC
abundance: .; d_gene: TRBD1; len: 15; v_gene: TRBV4-1; j_gene: TRBJ2-5; CDR3aa: CASSQDRDRLTFQYF; CDR3nt: TGCGCCAGCAGCCAAGATAGGGACAGATTAACCTTCCAGTACTTC
abundance: .; d_gene: TRBD1; len: 15; v_gene: TRBV30; j_gene: TRBJ1-4; CDR3aa: CAWSIQTGLNEKLFF; CDR3nt: TGTGCCTGGAGTATCCAGACAGGGCTCAATGAAAAACTGTTTTTT
abundance: .; d_gene: .; len: 15; v_gene: TRBV6-5; j_gene: TRBJ1-1; CDR3aa: CASTWTALPNTEAFF; CDR3nt: TGTGCCAGCACATGGACAGCCCTACCGAACACTGAAGCTTTCTTT
abundance: .; d_gene: TRBD1; len: 19; v_gene: TRBV27; j_gene: TRBJ1-6; CDR3aa: CASSPSNDRGSSYNSPLHF; CDR3nt: TGTGCCAGCAGTCCGAGCAACGACAGGGGGAGCTCCTATAATTCACCCCTCCACTTT
abundance: .; d_gene: TRBD2; len: 14; v_gene: TRBV5-4; j_gene: TRBJ2-3; CDR3aa: CASSLGGRADTQYF; CDR3nt: TGTGCCAGCAGCTTGGGCGGGAGAGCAGATACGCAGTATTTT
abundance: .; d_gene: .; len: 13; v_gene: TRBV5-1; j_gene: TRBJ2-7; CDR3aa: CASSLISSYEQYF; CDR3nt: TGCGCCAGCAGCTTGATCAGCTCCTACGAGCAGTACTTC
abundance: .; d_gene: TRBD1; len: 16; v_gene: TRBV6-5; j_gene: TRBJ1-1; CDR3aa: CASSSQTGDPRAEAFF; CDR3nt: TGTGCCAGCAGTTCTCAAACAGGGGACCCCCGGGCTGAAGCTTTCTTT